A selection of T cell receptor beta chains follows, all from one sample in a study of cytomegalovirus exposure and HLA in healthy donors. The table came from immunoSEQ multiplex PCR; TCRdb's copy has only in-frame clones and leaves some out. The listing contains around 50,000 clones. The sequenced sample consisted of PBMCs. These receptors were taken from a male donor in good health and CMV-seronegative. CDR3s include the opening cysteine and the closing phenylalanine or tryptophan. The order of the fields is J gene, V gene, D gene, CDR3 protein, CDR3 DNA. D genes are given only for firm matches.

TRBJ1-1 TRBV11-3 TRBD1 CASSSRTGTGGVNTEAFF TGTGCCAGCAGCTCACGAACCGGGACAGGGGGAGTGAACACTGAAGCTTTCTTT
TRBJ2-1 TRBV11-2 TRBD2 CASSSGLAGDEQFF TGTGCCAGCAGCTCGGGACTAGCGGGGGATGAGCAGTTCTTC
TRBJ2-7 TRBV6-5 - CASSRTPQDEQYF TGTGCCAGCAGCCGAACCCCTCAGGACGAGCAGTACTTC
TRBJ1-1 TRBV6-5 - CASSYQGRGTEAFF TGTGCCAGCAGTTACCAAGGTAGAGGCACTGAAGCTTTCTTT
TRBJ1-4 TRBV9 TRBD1 CASSAGTARRATNEKLFF TGTGCCAGCAGCGCGGGGACAGCGAGAAGGGCAACTAATGAAAAACTGTTTTTT
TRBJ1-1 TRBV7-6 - CASSLVKGREGAEAFF TGTGCCAGCAGCTTAGTGAAGGGCAGGGAAGGAGCTGAAGCTTTCTTT
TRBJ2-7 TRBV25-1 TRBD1 CAGGQGREQYF TGTGCCGGGGGACAGGGGCGGGAGCAGTACTTC
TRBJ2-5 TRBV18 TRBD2 CASSQSAGGPETQYF TGTGCCAGCTCACAATCAGCGGGGGGGCCGGAGACCCAGTACTTC
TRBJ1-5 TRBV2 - CASRDELRGSNQPQHF TGTGCCAGCAGAGATGAACTGAGAGGGAGCAATCAGCCCCAGCATTTT
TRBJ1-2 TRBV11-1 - CASSPSRGALGVDGYTF TGTGCCAGCAGCCCTTCAAGAGGAGCGCTAGGGGTCGATGGCTACACCTTC
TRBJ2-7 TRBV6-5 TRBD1 CASKEDRANYEQYF TGTGCCAGCAAAGAGGACAGGGCCAACTACGAGCAGTACTTC
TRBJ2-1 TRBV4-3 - CASSRKQGIGNEQFF TGCGCCAGCAGCCGGAAACAGGGAATTGGCAATGAGCAGTTCTTC
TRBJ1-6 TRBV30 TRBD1 CAWGDRVSSPLHF TGTGCCTGGGGGGACAGGGTGAGCTCACCCCTCCACTTT
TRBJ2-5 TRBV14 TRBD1 CASSHPKDRGIRETQYF TGTGCCAGCAGCCACCCGAAGGACAGGGGAATACGGGAGACCCAGTACTTC
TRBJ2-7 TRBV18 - CASSPPVSSYEQYF TGTGCCAGCTCACCACCGGTTAGCTCCTACGAGCAGTACTTC
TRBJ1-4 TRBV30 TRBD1 CAWNSGQANEKLFF TGTGCCTGGAATTCCGGACAGGCGAATGAAAAACTGTTTTTT
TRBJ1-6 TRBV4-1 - CASSQETGDNSPLHF TGCGCCAGCAGCCAAGAAACAGGTGATAATTCACCCCTCCACTTT
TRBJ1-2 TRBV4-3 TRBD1 CASSQSQGAPGYGYTF TGCGCCAGCAGCCAATCACAGGGGGCACCGGGCTATGGCTACACCTTC
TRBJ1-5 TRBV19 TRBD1 CASSMGQGGGQPQHF TGTGCCAGTAGTATGGGACAGGGAGGCGGGCAGCCCCAGCATTTT
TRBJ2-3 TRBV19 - CASTSRRDTQYF TGTGCCAGTACCTCCCGTCGGGATACGCAGTATTTT
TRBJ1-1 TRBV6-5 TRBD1 CASSRDRWDTEAFF TGTGCCAGCAGTCGGGACAGGTGGGACACTGAAGCTTTCTTT
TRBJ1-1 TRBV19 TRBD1 CASCRDRDTEAFF TGTGCCAGTTGCCGGGACAGGGATACTGAAGCTTTCTTT
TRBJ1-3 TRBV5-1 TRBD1 CASSLSTGAAGNTIYF TGCGCCAGCAGCTTGTCCACAGGGGCAGCTGGAAACACCATATATTTT
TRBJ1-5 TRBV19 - CASAGNGQPQHF TGTGCCAGTGCCGGGAACGGTCAGCCCCAGCATTTT
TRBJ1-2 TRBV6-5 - CASCGGLGVSGYTF TGTGCCAGCTGCGGGGGTCTAGGAGTAAGTGGCTACACCTTC
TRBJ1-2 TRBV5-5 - CASSLGAEAVYGYTF TGTGCCAGCAGCTTGGGGGCAGAAGCTGTGTATGGCTACACCTTC
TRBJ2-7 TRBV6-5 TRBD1 CASSYSTGDEQYF TGTGCCAGCAGTTACTCGACAGGGGACGAGCAGTACTTC
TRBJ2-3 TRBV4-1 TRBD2 CASSDRGGGTDTQYF TGCGCCAGCAGCGATCGGGGGGGCGGCACAGATACGCAGTATTTT
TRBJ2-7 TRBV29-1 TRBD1 CSAEGQAYEQYF TGCAGCGCCGAGGGACAGGCCTACGAGCAGTACTTC
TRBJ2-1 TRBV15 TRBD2 CATSRLGAGDNNEQFF TGTGCCACCAGCAGGCTCGGAGCGGGGGATAACAATGAGCAGTTCTTC
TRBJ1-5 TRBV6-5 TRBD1 CASRKKQGSNQPQHF TGTGCCAGCAGGAAAAAACAGGGGAGCAATCAGCCCCAGCATTTT
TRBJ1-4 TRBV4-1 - CASSGGVNEKLFF TGCGCCAGCAGCGGAGGTGTAAACGAAAAACTGTTTTTT
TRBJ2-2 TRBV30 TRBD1 CAWSVLDRGVGELFF TGTGCCTGGAGTGTACTGGACAGGGGGGTCGGGGAGCTGTTTTTT
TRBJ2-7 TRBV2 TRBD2 CASGREYEQYF TGTGCCAGCGGGAGGGAATACGAGCAGTACTTC
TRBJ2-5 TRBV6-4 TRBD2 CASSETPGGRETQYF TGTGCCAGCAGTGAGACCCCGGGGGGGCGAGAGACCCAGTACTTC
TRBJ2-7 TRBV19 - CASSNEGVGGYEQYF TGTGCCAGTAGCAATGAGGGGGTAGGGGGCTACGAGCAGTACTTC
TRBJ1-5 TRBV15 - CATSDLPAQPQHF TGTGCCACCAGCGACTTACCGGCCCAGCCCCAGCATTTT
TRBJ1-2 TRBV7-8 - CASSQDRYYGYTF TGTGCCAGCAGCCAAGACAGATACTATGGCTACACCTTC
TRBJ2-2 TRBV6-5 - CASSYEQGIRAGELFF TGTGCCAGCAGTTACGAGCAGGGCATCCGTGCCGGGGAGCTGTTTTTT
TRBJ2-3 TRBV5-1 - CASSLVASGTDTQYF TGCGCCAGCAGCTTGGTTGCTAGCGGCACAGATACGCAGTATTTT
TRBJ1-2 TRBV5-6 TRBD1 CASSFGTATGYGYTF TGTGCCAGCAGCTTTGGGACAGCGACCGGCTATGGCTACACCTTC